This record concerns one T cell receptor (beta chain) sequence. This entry belongs to a study of blood T cell repertoires in COVID-19. Study background: Samples representing acute and convalescent COVID-19 were sourced from the United States, Italy and Spain. PBMCs, B-cell-depleted T cells, or T cells were the source of the cDNA or gDNA that made up the material.

CDR3 length: 12 amino acids. V was clipped by 7 bases and J by 9 bases, with 13 bases between them. Germline assignment: CDR1 MNHEY and CDR2 SVGAGI. In the study's own analysis: The authors estimated nucleated cell counts from reference gene primer amplification. Assay: immunoSEQ multiplex PCR; the TCRdb copy retains only in-frame clones and omits some. The DNA gave D and trimming, while V, J and clone size come from that table. The sample yields approximately 220,000 clones, around 87% seen once. The clonotype originates from a man in his sixties with acute or convalescent COVID-19. Sequencing was performed on peripheral blood. This sequence joins TRBV6-5 and TRBJ2-1; D call uncertain. CDR3 residues: CASTSQVFEQFF. CDR3 in DNA: TGTGCCAGCACCAGTCAGGTTTTTGAGCAGTTCTTC.